This T cell receptor (beta chain) is from a study of blood T cell repertoires in COVID-19. Study as a whole: Samples of COVID-19 (acute and convalescent) were obtained from the United States, Italy and Spain. T cells, B-cell-depleted T cells, or PBMCs provided the cDNA or gDNA that served as material.

Trimming left V 7 bases short and J 0 bases short, with 10 bases between. The CDR3 totals 13 residues. CDR1 is SNHLY and CDR2 is FYNNEI in the germline V gene. Authors' analysis steps: Amplification from reference gene primers served as the basis for estimated nucleated cell counts. Measured with immunoSEQ multiplex PCR; TCRdb has only the in-frame clones, and not every one. That table gives V, J and clone size, and the DNA gave D and trimming. There are some 380,000 clones in the sample; roughly 90% occur only once, and about 6.8% lies in the top ten. Sequencing input: peripheral blood. The chain recombines TRBV2 with TRBJ2-7; D ambiguous. This receptor was identified in a man aged 18 to 29 with active or convalescent COVID-19. CDR3 protein: CASNRVGSYEQYF. The DNA of the CDR3 is TGTGCCAGCAATCGCGTCGGCTCCTACGAGCAGTACTTC.